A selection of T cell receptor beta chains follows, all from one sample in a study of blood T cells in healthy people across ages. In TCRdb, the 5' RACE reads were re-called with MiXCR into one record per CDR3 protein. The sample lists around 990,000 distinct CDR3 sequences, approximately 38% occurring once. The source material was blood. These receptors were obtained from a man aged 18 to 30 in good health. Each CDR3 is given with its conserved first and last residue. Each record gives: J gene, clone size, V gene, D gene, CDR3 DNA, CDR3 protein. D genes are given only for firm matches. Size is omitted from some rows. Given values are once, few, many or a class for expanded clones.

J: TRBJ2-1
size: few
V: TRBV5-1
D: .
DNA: TGCGCCAGCCACGTCCAAGAGGCGGAGGATGAGCAGTTCTTC
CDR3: CASHVQEAEDEQFF

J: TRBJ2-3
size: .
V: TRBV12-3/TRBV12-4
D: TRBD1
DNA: TGTGCCAGCAGTGGCCTTGCGGACAGGGTATTAGTGGATACGCAGTATTTT
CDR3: CASSGLADRVLVDTQYF

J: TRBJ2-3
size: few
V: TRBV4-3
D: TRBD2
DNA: TGCGCCAGCAGCCAGTCTGCCTTAGCGGGGGAGAGCACAGATACGCAGTATTTT
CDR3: CASSQSALAGESTDTQYF

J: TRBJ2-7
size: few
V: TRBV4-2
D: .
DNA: TGTGCCAGCAGCCAAGGGGGAGCGGGCCTGGAGAATGAGCAGTACTTC
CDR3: CASSQGGAGLENEQYF

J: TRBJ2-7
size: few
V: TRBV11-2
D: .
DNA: TGTGCCGACTTGTCCAGCCGGGACCATACCTACGAGCAGTACTTC
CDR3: CADLSSRDHTYEQYF

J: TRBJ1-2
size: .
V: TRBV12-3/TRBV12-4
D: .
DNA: TGTGCCAGCGGGCTTAGGGGAAGCTACACCTTC
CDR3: CASGLRGSYTF

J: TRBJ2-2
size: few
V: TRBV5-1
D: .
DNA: TGCGCCAGCAGCGGAATGACAGGGACTTATAACACCGGGGAGCTGTTTTTT
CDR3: CASSGMTGTYNTGELFF

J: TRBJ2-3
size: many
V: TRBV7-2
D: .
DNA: TGTGCCAGCAGCTTTAGTGGCGCGGCAGATACGCAGTATTTT
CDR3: CASSFSGAADTQYF

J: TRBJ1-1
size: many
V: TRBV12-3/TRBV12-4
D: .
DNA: TGTGCCAGCAGTTTATCACCAGGCAACACTGAAGCTTTCTTT
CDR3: CASSLSPGNTEAFF

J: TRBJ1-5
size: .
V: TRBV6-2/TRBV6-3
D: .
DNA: TGTGCCAGCAGTTACGATCAGGGCCGTCAGCCCCAGCATTTT
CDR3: CASSYDQGRQPQHF

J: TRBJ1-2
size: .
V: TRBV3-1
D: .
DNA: TGTGCCAGCAGCCGCCAATCTATGTCCCATGGCTACACCTTC
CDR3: CASSRQSMSHGYTF

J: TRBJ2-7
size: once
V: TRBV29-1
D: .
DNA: TGCAGCGTTGGCCCAAATAGTGGCGAGCAGTACTTC
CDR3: CSVGPNSGEQYF

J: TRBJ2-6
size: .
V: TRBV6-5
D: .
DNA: TGTGCCAGCAGTTACTCTGGAAGTGCCGGGGCCAACGTCCTGACTTTC
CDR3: CASSYSGSAGANVLTF

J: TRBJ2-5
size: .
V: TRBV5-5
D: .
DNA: TGTGCCAGCAGCCCCGGGTTTAACAACCAAGAGACCCAGTACTTC
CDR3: CASSPGFNNQETQYF

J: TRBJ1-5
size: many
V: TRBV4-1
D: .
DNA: TGCGCCAGCAGCCAAGACCTCCGCAATCAGCCCCAGCATTTT
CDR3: CASSQDLRNQPQHF

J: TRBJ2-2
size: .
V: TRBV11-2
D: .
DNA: TGTGCCAGCAGCTTCTCGACCATGGGGGGCACCGGGGAGCTGTTTTTT
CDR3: CASSFSTMGGTGELFF

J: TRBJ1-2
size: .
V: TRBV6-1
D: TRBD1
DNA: TGTGCCAGCAGTGAAGAGAGAGACAGGGCGTATGGCTACACCTTC
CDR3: CASSEERDRAYGYTF

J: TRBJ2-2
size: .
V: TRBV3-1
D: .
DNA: TGTGCCAGCAGCCAAGATCGGGCTATCGGGGAGCTGTTTTTT
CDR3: CASSQDRAIGELFF

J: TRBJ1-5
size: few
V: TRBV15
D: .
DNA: TGTGCCACCAGCACTAAAGTGGGGCTGCATCAGCCCCAGCATTTT
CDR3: CATSTKVGLHQPQHF

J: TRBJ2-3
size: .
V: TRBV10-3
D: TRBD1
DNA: TGTGCCATCAGCTCTGGGACAGGCGCGGTCGGAGATACGCAGTATTTT
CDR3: CAISSGTGAVGDTQYF

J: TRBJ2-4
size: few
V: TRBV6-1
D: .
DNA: TGTGCCAGCAGTGAATCCCTGGGGAGCGGTGCCAAAAACATTCAGTACTTC
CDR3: CASSESLGSGAKNIQYF

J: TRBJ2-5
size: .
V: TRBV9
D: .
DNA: TGTGCCAGCAGCGTAGGGTCGGGCCAGACCCAGTACTTC
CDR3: CASSVGSGQTQYF

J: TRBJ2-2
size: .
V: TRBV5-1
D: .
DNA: TGCGCCAGCAGCTTGCGTGGACACCCCGGGACCGGGGAGCTGTTTTTT
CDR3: CASSLRGHPGTGELFF

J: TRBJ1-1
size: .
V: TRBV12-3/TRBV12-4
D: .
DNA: TGTGCCAGCAGCCTCATCTACACTGAAGCTTTCTTT
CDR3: CASSLIYTEAFF

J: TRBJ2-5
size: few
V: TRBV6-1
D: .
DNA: TGTGCCAGCAATTCGGGCGATACCCAAGAGACCCAGTACTTC
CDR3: CASNSGDTQETQYF

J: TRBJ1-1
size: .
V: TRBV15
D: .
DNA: TGTGCCACCAGCAGGGACTTCGGACATAATGAAGCTTTCTTT
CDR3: CATSRDFGHNEAFF

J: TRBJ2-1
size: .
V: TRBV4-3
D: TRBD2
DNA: TGCGCCAGCAGCCAAGAGATCGGACTAGCGGGGGGGCACAATGAGCAGTTCTTC
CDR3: CASSQEIGLAGGHNEQFF

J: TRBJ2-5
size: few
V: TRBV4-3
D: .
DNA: TGCGCCAGCAGCCAAGCCCTAGCCGGTCAAGAGACCCAGTACTTC
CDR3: CASSQALAGQETQYF

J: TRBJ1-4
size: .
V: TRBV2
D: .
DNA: TGTGCCAGCAGGCTCAGTCCGACTAATGAAAAACTGTTTTTT
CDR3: CASRLSPTNEKLFF

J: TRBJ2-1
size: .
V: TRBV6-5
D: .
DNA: TGTGCCAGCAGTTACTCGACCATTCCCCATGAGCAGTTCTTC
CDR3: CASSYSTIPHEQFF

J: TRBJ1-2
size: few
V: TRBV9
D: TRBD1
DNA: TGTGCCAGCAGCGTAGAGGGGACAGGGTTCTATGGCTACACCTTC
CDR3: CASSVEGTGFYGYTF

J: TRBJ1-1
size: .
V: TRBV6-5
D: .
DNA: TGTGCCAGCAGTTACCTACAAGTGGAGGGCCACACTGAAGCTTTCTTT
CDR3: CASSYLQVEGHTEAFF

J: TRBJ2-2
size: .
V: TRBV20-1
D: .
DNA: TGCAGTGCTGACCGGGACGATTACACCGGGGAGCTGTTTTTT
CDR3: CSADRDDYTGELFF

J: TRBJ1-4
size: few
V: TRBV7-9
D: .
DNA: TGTGCCAGCAGCTTAGGGATTGCGGGGGATAATGAAAAACTGTTTTTT
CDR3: CASSLGIAGDNEKLFF

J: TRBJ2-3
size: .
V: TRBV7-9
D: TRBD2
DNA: TGTGCCAGCAGCTTACGACTGGCTGGGACTAGCGGGCCACGTGAGGATACGCAGTATTTT
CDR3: CASSLRLAGTSGPREDTQYF

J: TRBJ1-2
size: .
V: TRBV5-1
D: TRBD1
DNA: TGCGCCAGCAGCGGAGGGACAGGGGCCCTCTATGGCTACACCTTC
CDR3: CASSGGTGALYGYTF

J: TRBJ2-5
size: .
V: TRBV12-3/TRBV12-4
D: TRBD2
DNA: TGTGCCAGCAGTTTCTTTAGCGGGGATGGGGTCAATGAGCAGTACTTC
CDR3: CASSFFSGDGVNEQYF

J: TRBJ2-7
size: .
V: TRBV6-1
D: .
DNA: TGTGCCAGCAGTGAAGTACTTGTCCTCTACGAGCAGTACTTC
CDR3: CASSEVLVLYEQYF

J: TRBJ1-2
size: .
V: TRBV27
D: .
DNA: TGTGCCTGCATCGGGATATATGGCTACACCTTC
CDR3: CACIGIYGYTF

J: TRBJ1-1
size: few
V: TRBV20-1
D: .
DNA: TGCAGTGCTAGATGGGCCGGCCGTAACACTGAAGCTTTCTTT
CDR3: CSARWAGRNTEAFF

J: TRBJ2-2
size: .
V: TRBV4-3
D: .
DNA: TGCGCCGGCAGCCAAGTTGGAACAGGGATCGGGGAGCTGTTTTTT
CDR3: CAGSQVGTGIGELFF

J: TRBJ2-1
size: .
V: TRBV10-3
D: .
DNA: TGTGCCATCGCCGGCAGCTCCTACAATGAGCAGTTCTTC
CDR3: CAIAGSSYNEQFF

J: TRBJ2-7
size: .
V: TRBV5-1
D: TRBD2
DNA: TGCGCCAGTACCACTAGCGGGGGCCGGACCTACGAGCAGTACTTC
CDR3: CASTTSGGRTYEQYF

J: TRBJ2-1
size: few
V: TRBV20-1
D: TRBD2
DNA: TGCAGTGTAAGGAAGCGGGGGATAAACAATGAGCAGTTCTTC
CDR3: CSVRKRGINNEQFF

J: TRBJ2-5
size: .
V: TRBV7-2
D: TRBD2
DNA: TGTGCCAGCAGCCTCAATTCTCCGGGACTACAAGAGACCCAGTACTTC
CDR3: CASSLNSPGLQETQYF

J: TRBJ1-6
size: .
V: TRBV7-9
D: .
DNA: TGTGCCAGCAGCTTAGTGGTACCTTCACCCCTCCACTTT
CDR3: CASSLVVPSPLHF

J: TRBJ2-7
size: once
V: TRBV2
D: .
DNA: TGTGCCAGCAGGGGGGTATACGAGCAGTACTTC
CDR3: CASRGVYEQYF

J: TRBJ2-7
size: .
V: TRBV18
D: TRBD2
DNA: TGTGCCAGCTCACCGGGGACTAGGGGCGGTAGGTCCTACGAGCAGTACTTC
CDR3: CASSPGTRGGRSYEQYF

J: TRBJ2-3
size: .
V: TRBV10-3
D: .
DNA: TGTGCCATCAGTGTCGGTGGGGAGTTCACAGATACGCAGTATTTT
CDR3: CAISVGGEFTDTQYF

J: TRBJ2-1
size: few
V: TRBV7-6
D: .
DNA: TGTGCCAGCAGCCCCCTCATACGTCCGAGCTCCTACAATGAGCAGTTCTTC
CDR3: CASSPLIRPSSYNEQFF